These 16 T cell receptor beta chains were sequenced from one sample in a study of T-cell memory formation after mild COVID-19. One entry per CDR3 protein results from TCRdb running MiXCR on the 5' RACE reads. The sample lists under 300,000 distinct CDR3 sequences, 7% to 10% occurring once. The sequenced material came from PBMCs or a T cell subset sorted from them (not recorded which). The receptors shown here come from a man in his late teens or twenties who had mild COVID-19 (a few samples of this study predate the infection). Cell type and time point are not known.

DNA for the CDR3: TGTGCCAGCAGCCCCTCCGGGACAGGTCTCTTCCCTAACTATGGCTACACCTTC. Translated: CASSPSGTGLFPNYGYTF. This chain uses TRBV7-2 with TRBJ1-2, with 8 bases identical to TRBD1. Per germline, CDR1 SGHTA and CDR2 FQGNSA. The V and J ends lost 5 bases and 0 bases, in that order; junction bases with no gene match: 14. This CDR3 is built from 18 residues.

The rearrangement links TRBV10-3 to TRBJ2-1; 7 nucleotides match TRBD2. The CDR3 contains 15 residues. Germline CDR1 ENHRY, CDR2 SYGVKD. The V segment lost 2 bases and the J segment 2 bases; nucleotides outside the gene matches: 3. The CDR3 reads CAISEARGAYNEQFF. Here the CDR3 DNA reads TGTGCCATCAGTGAGGCCCGGGGGGCCTACAATGAGCAGTTCTTC.

This clonotype was picked up a small number of times. V usage is TRBV5-1 and J usage is TRBJ2-1; the D is unclear. CDR1 SGHRS and CDR2 YFSETQ come from the germline V gene. The CDR3 runs 15 residues. Deletions cut 2 bases from V and 10 bases from J, with 19 bases between. CDR3 sequence (DNA): TGCGCCAGCAGCTTTAGGCGACCTCATACTGTGGAGCAGTTCTTC. The encoded protein is CASSFRRPHTVEQFF.

The J gene is TRBJ2-7, the V gene TRBV4-3, with D perhaps matching TRBD1 (6 bases). The CDR3 consists of 14 residues. Per germline, CDR1 LGHNA and CDR2 YSLEER. Trimming left V 1 base short and J 5 bases short, with 12 bases between. Written as DNA, the CDR3 is TGCGCCAGCAGCCAAGTAGGGGGTCGGGACGAGCAGTACTTC. Translation gives CASSQVGGRDEQYF.

The V call is TRBV7-9, the J call TRBJ1-5; D is uncertain. Trimming left V 4 bases short and J 0 bases short, with 10 bases between. CDR1 and CDR2 from the germline V gene are SEHNR and FQNEAQ (reference sequence). The CDR3 sequence is 15 residues long. The CDR3 region has the DNA TGTGCCAGCAGCTATGGGTGGGGTAGCAATCAGCCCCAGCATTTT. Its protein is CASSYGWGSNQPQHF.

This chain joins TRBV24-1 and TRBJ2-1, with D possibly TRBD2 on 6 matching bases. This CDR3 has 15 residues. With 4 bases removed from V and 6 bases from J, the gap between germline ends came to 15 bases. The V gene's germline CDR1 is KGHDR and CDR2 SFDVKD. The CDR3 DNA reads as TGTGCCACCAGTGAACCGGCACTGGGACTCAATGAGCAGTTCTTC. Encoded protein: CATSEPALGLNEQFF.

This sequence joins TRBV7-9 and TRBJ1-1; the D is unclear. The CDR3 contains 15 residues. V gave up 5 bases and J gave up 7 bases, with 20 bases separating them. Germline CDR1 SEHNR, CDR2 FQNEAQ (reference sequence). The CDR3 region is CASSLAEVRVGEAFF. The CDR3 DNA sequence: TGTGCCAGCAGCCTCGCGGAGGTTCGTGTGGGTGAAGCTTTCTTT.

The chain uses TRBV12-3 or TRBV12-4 and TRBJ2-7, with TRBD2 identical over 7 bases. The length of the CDR3 is 12 residues. J was trimmed by 3 bases and V by 9 bases; bases with no gene match: 5. CDR3 region: CASGEGFYEQYF. CDR3 DNA: TGTGCCAGTGGGGAGGGTTTCTACGAGCAGTACTTC.

This clonotype was seen more than once but under ten times. The chain links TRBV6-5 to TRBJ2-7, with D uncertain. CDR1 and CDR2 (germline): MNHEY, SVGAGI. The CDR3 covers 13 residues. V was clipped by 6 bases and J by 4 bases, with 13 bases between them. In DNA form, the CDR3 reads TGTGCCAGCAGCTCGCCGGGCGGATACGAGCAGTACGTC. The encoded protein is CASSSPGGYEQYV.

V usage is TRBV7-9 and J usage is TRBJ2-2; unclear D gene. Looked up from germline, CDR1 is SEHNR and CDR2 is FQNEAQ (reference sequence). CDR3 length equals 14 residues. Trimming removed 6 bases from V and 7 bases from J, with 15 bases in between. DNA for the CDR3: TGTGCCAGCAGTCCCAGGAACGGCCACGGGGAGCTGTTTTTT. It is translated as CASSPRNGHGELFF.

The gene calls are TRBV4-1 and TRBJ2-1; 10 nucleotides line up with TRBD1. This CDR3 has 16 residues. Trimming removed 6 bases from V and 3 bases from J; junction bases left unmatched: 8. Germline V CDR1 and CDR2: MGHRA, YSYEKL. CDR3 region: CASRGPGTGVYNEQFF. The CDR3 DNA sequence: TGCGCCAGCAGGGGTCCCGGGACAGGGGTCTACAATGAGCAGTTCTTC.

This clonotype was seen ten or more times. V usage is TRBV12-3 or TRBV12-4 and J usage is TRBJ2-7, with no clear D. Deletions cut 2 bases from V and 5 bases from J, with 10 bases between. This CDR3 spans 13 amino acids. CDR3 region: CASSLWEIDEQYF. CDR3 in DNA: TGTGCCAGCAGTTTATGGGAAATCGACGAGCAGTACTTC.

The chain links TRBV2 to TRBJ1-6; D is unclear. With 5 bases removed from V and 9 bases from J, the gap between germline ends came to 17 bases. Per the germline V gene, CDR1 is SNHLY and CDR2 is FYNNEI. The CDR3 sequence is 15 residues long. The CDR3 here is CASSSGLEESSPLHF. DNA of the CDR3: TGTGCCAGCAGTAGCGGCCTGGAAGAGAGTTCACCCCTCCACTTT.

This clonotype has at least ten counts. The rearrangement uses TRBV9 and TRBJ2-1; 9 bases agree with TRBD1. The CDR3 has 16 residues. The trim removed 0 bases at V and 4 bases at J, leaving 5 bases unmatched. CDR1 and CDR2 from the germline V gene are SGDLS and YYNGEE. CDR3 coding DNA: TGTGCCAGCAGCGTAGACGTAGGACAGGGGTACAATGAGCAGTTCTTC. Protein product: CASSVDVGQGYNEQFF.

V is TRBV9 and J is TRBJ2-5; D perhaps matches TRBD2 (6 bases). The CDR3 totals 17 residues. The germline V and J ends were trimmed by 0 bases and 5 bases, with 20 bases remaining between them. CDR1 and CDR2 (germline): SGDLS, YYNGEE. The CDR3 nucleotides read TGTGCCAGCAGCGTAGCCATAGACACAGGAGGGGCGGAGACCCAGTACTTC. Translation gives CASSVAIDTGGAETQYF.

The V call is TRBV7-9, the J call TRBJ2-1; 10 positions agree with TRBD1. The ends lost 4 bases at V and 8 bases at J; junction bases unmatched: 8. This CDR3 has 15 amino acids. The germline gives CDR1 SEHNR, CDR2 FQNEAQ (reference sequence). This CDR3 is CASSSGTGVWDEQFF. DNA for the CDR3: TGTGCCAGCAGCTCCGGGACAGGGGTTTGGGATGAGCAGTTCTTC.